A selection of T cell receptor beta chains follows, all from one sample in a study of T cell changes during pregnancy in multiple sclerosis. Clones were read by immunoSEQ multiplex PCR, and TCRdb kept only the in-frame ones, dropping some. The sample holds 45,000 to 55,000 clones, 70% to 90% seen once. The starting material was peripheral blood, obtained in the first trimester of pregnancy. Receptors were obtained from a female donor with multiple sclerosis, enrolled in a pregnancy study. Each CDR3 is given without its conserved first and last residue. The listing skips clone size in some rows; elsewhere it reads once, few, many or a size class.

abundance | j_gene | v_gene | CDR3aa
once | TRBJ2-5 | TRBV7-6 | ASSLRNRGLETQY
NA | TRBJ1-1 | TRBV5-1 | ASSTDRTGKAEAF
NA | TRBJ1-6 | TRBV27 | ASSLAGWYNSPLH
NA | TRBJ1-1 | TRBV5-4 | ASSNPGRGRGDTEAF
few | TRBJ1-1 | TRBV9 | ASSWTPVNTEAF
NA | TRBJ2-3 | TRBV6-5 | ASGTEPDTQY
NA | TRBJ2-1 | TRBV15 | ATSRDGFLGNEQF
NA | TRBJ2-7 | TRBV6-5 | ASSYRVGDRAYEQY
NA | TRBJ1-2 | TRBV11-3 | ASSLSRRGRTNYGYT
NA | TRBJ2-5 | TRBV2 | ASSEARRGSETQY
NA | TRBJ1-1 | TRBV5-1 | ASSLGAPGGSEAF
NA | TRBJ2-5 | TRBV6-6 | ASRRTGGKTQY
NA | TRBJ1-3 | TRBV29-1 | SVESGDGNTIY
once | TRBJ1-1 | TRBV6-5 | ASSMGRLAEAF
NA | TRBJ1-2 | TRBV6-1 | ASSVSRVGDYGYT
NA | TRBJ1-1 | TRBV6-1 | ASSESLAGGSEAF
NA | TRBJ1-2 | TRBV2 | ASTEDVGYT
NA | TRBJ2-5 | TRBV29-1 | SGRSGVAETQY
few | TRBJ1-2 | TRBV18 | ASSPGQGGYGYT
NA | TRBJ2-3 | TRBV7-2 | ASSLKGRAADTQY
few | TRBJ2-5 | TRBV5-6 | ASSLFLTGQETQY
NA | TRBJ2-7 | TRBV28 | ASSLLAVTYEQY
NA | TRBJ2-5 | TRBV29-1 | SVEKRGGTQETQY
NA | TRBJ1-4 | TRBV4-3 | ASSQDSSTNEKLF
NA | TRBJ2-5 | TRBV29-1 | SVLLQRETQY
NA | TRBJ1-2 | TRBV5-4 | ASSSRTGGAGGYT
NA | TRBJ1-5 | TRBV30 | AWSVPTDGSNQPQH
once | TRBJ2-7 | TRBV14 | ASSQDWSGDGSYEQY
NA | TRBJ2-2 | TRBV30 | AWSAVPTGELF